The T cell receptor beta chain described here comes from a study of OX40 agonist ivuxolimab in advanced cancers. As for the study in general: Mean age approximately 66 years, range about 20 to 90; about 81% male.

This table comes from immunoSEQ multiplex PCR, and its TCRdb copy is limited to in-frame clones, with some not included. Counted here are tens of thousands of clones, roughly 90% occurring once; the ten biggest clones make up more than 8.5%. A remark on this clone: The junction departs from germline at one end; a sequencing error may be responsible.

This sequence was found in an adult with an advanced solid tumor such as melanoma, head and neck, liver or kidney cancer. Sequencing was performed on CD4+ or CD8+ T cells sorted from blood, taken in a trial of the OX40 agonist ivuxolimab.

The DNA for the CDR3 is TGTGCTAGCAGCTTATCCGGGTCCCGGGGCGATGAGCAGTTCTTC. Translated, it gives CASSLSGSRGDEQFF. This chain uses TRBV7-7 with TRBJ2-1; D is perhaps TRBD1 or TRBD2 (5 bases each). The CDR3 has 15 amino acids. Looked up from germline, CDR1 is SSHAT and CDR2 is FNYEAQ (reference sequence).